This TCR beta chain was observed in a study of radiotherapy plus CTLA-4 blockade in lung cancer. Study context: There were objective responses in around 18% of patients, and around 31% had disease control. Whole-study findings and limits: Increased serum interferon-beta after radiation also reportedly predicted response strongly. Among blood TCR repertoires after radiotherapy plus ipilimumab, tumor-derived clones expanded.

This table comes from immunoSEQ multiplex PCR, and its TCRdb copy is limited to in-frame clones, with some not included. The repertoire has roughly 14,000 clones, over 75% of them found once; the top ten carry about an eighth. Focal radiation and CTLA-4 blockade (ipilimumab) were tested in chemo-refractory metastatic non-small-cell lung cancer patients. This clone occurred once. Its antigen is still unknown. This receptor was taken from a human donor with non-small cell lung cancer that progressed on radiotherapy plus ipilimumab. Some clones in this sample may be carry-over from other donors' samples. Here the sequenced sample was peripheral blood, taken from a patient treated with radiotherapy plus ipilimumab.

The CDR3 here is CASSVTSGRTTEQYF. CDR3 in DNA: TGTGCCAGCAGCGTAACTAGCGGGAGGACGACCGAGCAGTACTTC. This sequence joins TRBV9 and TRBJ2-7, with 12 bases that match TRBD2. The CDR3 extends over 15 amino acids. With V trimmed by 1 base and J by 6 bases, 5 bases remained unmatched. The germline gives CDR1 SGDLS, CDR2 YYNGEE.